The T cell receptor beta chain under discussion was sequenced for a study of beta chain features in type 1 diabetes (dated by TCRdb to 2016 to 2018). With regard to the full study: Mean age, gender distribution, total cell number and subset yield did not differ between patients and healthy donors. A total of about 110,000,000 sorted cells were examined across all samples, and a strong correlation was observed between cell number per subset and RNA yield. In the study, recently diagnosed type 1 diabetes patients and matched healthy donors were compared on the TCRB repertoires of their sorted circulating CD4+ T cell subsets. Regulatory and stem cell-like memory subsets were isolated from only 8 patients and about 8 healthy donors, whereas naive and central memory subsets came from all 28 donors.

A single peripheral blood draw of approximately 110 mL on average was collected from each donor into heparinised tubes. Using a panel that included CD45RO, CCR7, CD25, CD127, CD95 and CD27, naive, central memory, regulatory and stem cell-like memory CD4+ T cells were sorted on a BD FACSAria II. All sorted populations exceeded 95% purity. PBMCs were separated immediately by Lymphoprep density gradient centrifugation and were stained directly, without being cultured. So that batch effects would be minimized, each experiment stained and sorted samples in pairs, pairing one healthy donor with one patient. At the junction V is shortened by 6 bases and J by 7 bases, with 12 bases in between. The germline V gene (reference sequence) sets CDR1 to MNHNY and CDR2 to SVGAGI. The CDR3 starts with the cysteine, ends with the phenylalanine, and has 12 residues. Of all the DNA, just the CDR3 is kept, 36 bases in frame from base 1.

Study-wide findings and limitations: Because the HLA sub-analyses included only small numbers of individuals, any influence of HLA type on TCRB rearrangement was left unresolved. The naive, central memory and regulatory TCRB repertoires appeared to resemble one another more closely among patients than among healthy donors. Type 1 diabetes patients showed a moderate but significant shortening of TCRB CDR3 length in all four CD4+ subsets. Shorter templates might be favored by PCR, yet because patient and control samples were amplified and corrected together, any such skew would affect both groups equally. Patients with type 1 diabetes made fewer insertions and deleted more nucleotides at VDJ recombination sites, implying thymic rearrangement abnormalities. Because cDNA rather than genomic DNA was sequenced, highly expressing activated cells could have been over-represented, although no difference in activation and CD3 levels was found between groups.

In the case of this clone: The antigen it binds to is not known. Base qualities were left out, and no much larger clone turns up one base away.

The entire isolated RNA was reverse transcribed using the High Capacity cDNA Reverse Transcription Kit, and thus expressed TCRB transcripts were sequenced. Deep immunoSEQ sequencing was applied to naive, central memory and regulatory T cell samples, giving an average of about 3.4 million total reads per sample. Sorted cells were lysed in RLT buffer and RNA was extracted with DNase-treated RNeasy Micro or Mini kits, depending on cell number. To prevent cross-contamination, each cell subset was processed individually, whereas patient and healthy donor samples were processed jointly. TCRB sequences were amplified from cDNA with the immunoSEQ multiplex PCR, producing 87-bp fragments spanning the CDR3 region. Amplicons were sequenced on the Illumina HiSeq platform. Processing in the source paper ran as follows. PCR bias was corrected computationally using synthetic template baselines, and reads within Hamming distance 2 were collapsed, with unmergeable singletons discarded. Reads were aligned against IMGT to assign V, D and J genes, CDR3 length and insertions or deletions at six rearrangement sites. Clonotype counts were normalized to sorted cell number within each subset before computing true diversity and Gini coefficients with the tcR R package. Repertoire sharing was quantified using the overlap coefficient calculated on TCRB nucleotide sequences. As a proxy for the pre-selection repertoire, out-of-frame TCRB sequences from naive cells were analyzed. The clones in this table, taken by TCRdb from immuneACCESS, are in-frame only. Not every clone is retained; where verified, under half of the shortfall comes from an unresolved V gene, and the cause of the rest is unknown. V and J calls plus clone size are reproduced from that table; the DNA served to infer D and trimming. This sample lists around 300,000 clones; 8% to 13% were detected once. The ten biggest clones cover more than 0.015% of the sample.

The rearranged segments are TRBV6-6 and TRBJ1-2; TRBD1 is a weak D gene call, 6 bases matching. This sequence was found in a woman aged 25 to 39 in good health. Sequencing was performed on naive CD4+ T cells from blood. What the cell subset or site label conveys for this sample: true naive CD4+ T cells. The sequenced DNA: TGTGCCAGCAGCCCTACAGGGTTTGGCTACACCTTC. This translates into CASSPTGFGYTF.